The 7 T cell receptor beta chains below were found in one sample sequenced in a study of blood T cell repertoires in COVID-19. Measured with immunoSEQ multiplex PCR; TCRdb has only the in-frame clones, and not every one. The data hold approximately 130,000 clones, with 70% to 90% observed a single time. Input material: PBMCs or T cells enriched from blood (not recorded which). Every receptor here comes from a woman aged 45-65 years who had recovered from COVID-19.

V gene TRBV7-9 combines with J gene TRBJ2-7, with a tentative D call TRBD1 (7 bases). V shed 5 bases and J shed 3 bases, with 23 bases lying between them. The CDR3 is 17 residues long. In germline, CDR1 is SEHNR, CDR2 FQNEAQ (reference sequence). CDR3 DNA: TGTGCCAGCAGCCCCCAGGGGGGTGGGCAGGGGAGCTACGAGCAGTACTTC. Amino acids: CASSPQGGGQGSYEQYF.

The chain carries TRBV6-4 and TRBJ1-5, with D unresolved. Germline V gene sequence: CDR1 MRHNA, CDR2 SNTAGT. The CDR3 extends over 13 amino acids. Trimming left V 3 bases short and J 4 bases short, with 7 bases between. DNA of the CDR3: TGTGCCAGCAGTGAAAGCGATAATCAGCCCCAGCATTTT. Translated: CASSESDNQPQHF.

This clone was found once. This chain joins TRBV6-5 and TRBJ2-5; 7 nucleotides line up with TRBD1. The CDR3 contains 15 residues. CDR1 and CDR2 (germline): MNHEY, SVGAGI. V was clipped by 8 bases and J by 4 bases; unmatched bases: 13. The CDR3, as DNA: TGTGCCAGCTCCAGGGGTAGGGGGCGCTCAGAGACCCAGTACTTC. Residues: CASSRGRGRSETQYF.

The chain employs TRBV5-6 and TRBJ2-1; possibly TRBD1 for D (5 bases). V was cut by 1 base and J by 8 bases, with 16 bases left in between. Germline values: CDR1 SGHDT, CDR2 YYEEEE. This CDR3 has 15 residues. As DNA, the CDR3 is TGTGCCAGCAGCTTGTTTCAGGGAAAATTCGATGAGCAGTTCTTC. Residues: CASSLFQGKFDEQFF.

V usage is TRBV5-1 and J usage is TRBJ2-1; 14 bases are a match to TRBD2. Germline-derived CDR1 and CDR2 are SGHRS and YFSETQ. The CDR3 contains 16 residues. After removal of 0 bases from V and 15 bases from J, the junction contained 11 bases not matched to a gene. Here the CDR3 DNA reads TGCGCCAGCAGCTTGGCCGGGACTAGCGGGGGAACACTAGTGTTCTTC. This sequence encodes CASSLAGTSGGTLVFF.

The rearrangement joins TRBV7-2 to TRBJ1-4; a possible D gene is TRBD1 (6 bases). The CDR3 is 14 residues long. V lost 4 bases, J lost 8 bases, and 14 bases lay in between. Germline V CDR1 and CDR2: SGHTA, FQGNSA. This CDR3 is CASSSTGRQEKLFF. In DNA form, the CDR3 reads TGTGCCAGCAGCTCGACAGGACGCCAGGAAAAACTGTTTTTT.

This clone has just one count. The rearrangement links TRBV6-5 to TRBJ2-7; TRBD1 agrees at 9 bases. CDR1 MNHEY and CDR2 SVGAGI come from the germline V gene. The CDR3 length is 13 residues. J was trimmed by 2 bases and V by 6 bases; bases with no gene match: 2. The CDR3 loop reads CASRDRGPYEQYF. The DNA for the CDR3 is TGTGCCAGCAGGGACAGGGGTCCCTACGAGCAGTACTTC.